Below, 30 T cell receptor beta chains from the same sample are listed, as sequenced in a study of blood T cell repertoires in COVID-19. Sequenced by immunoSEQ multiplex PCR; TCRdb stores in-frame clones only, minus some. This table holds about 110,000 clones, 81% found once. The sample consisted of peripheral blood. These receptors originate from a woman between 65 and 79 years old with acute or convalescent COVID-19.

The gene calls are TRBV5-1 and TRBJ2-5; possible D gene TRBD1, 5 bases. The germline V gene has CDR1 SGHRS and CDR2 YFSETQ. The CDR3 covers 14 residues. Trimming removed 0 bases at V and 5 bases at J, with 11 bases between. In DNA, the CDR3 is TGCGCCAGCAGCTTGGTTGGGGCTGGGGAGACCCAGTACTTC. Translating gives CASSLVGAGETQYF.

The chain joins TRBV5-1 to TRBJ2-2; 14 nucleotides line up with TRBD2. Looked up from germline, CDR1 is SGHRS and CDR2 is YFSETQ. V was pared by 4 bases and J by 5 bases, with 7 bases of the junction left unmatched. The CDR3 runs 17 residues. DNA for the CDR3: TGCGCCAGCAGCCCGGGGACTAGCGGGAGTCGGACCGGGGAGCTGTTTTTT. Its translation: CASSPGTSGSRTGELFF.

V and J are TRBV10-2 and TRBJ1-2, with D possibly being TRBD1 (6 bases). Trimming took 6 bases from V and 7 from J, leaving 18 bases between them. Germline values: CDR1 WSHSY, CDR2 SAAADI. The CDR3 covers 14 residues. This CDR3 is CASSSPRGALGYTF. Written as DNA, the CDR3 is TGCGCCAGCAGCTCCCCCCGGGGGGCGCTTGGCTACACCTTC.

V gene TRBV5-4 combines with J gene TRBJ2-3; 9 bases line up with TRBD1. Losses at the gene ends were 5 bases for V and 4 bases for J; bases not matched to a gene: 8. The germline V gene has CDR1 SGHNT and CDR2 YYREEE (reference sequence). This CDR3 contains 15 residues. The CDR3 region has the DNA TGTGCCAGCAGTTACCCGGGACAGGGCGCAGATACGCAGTATTTT. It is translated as CASSYPGQGADTQYF.

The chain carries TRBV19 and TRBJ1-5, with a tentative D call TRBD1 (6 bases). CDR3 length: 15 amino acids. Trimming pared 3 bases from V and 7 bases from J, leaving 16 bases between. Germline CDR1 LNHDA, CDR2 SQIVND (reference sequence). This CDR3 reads CASSILTGLEQPQHF. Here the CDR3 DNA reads TGTGCCAGTAGTATTCTAACAGGGCTTGAACAGCCCCAGCATTTT.

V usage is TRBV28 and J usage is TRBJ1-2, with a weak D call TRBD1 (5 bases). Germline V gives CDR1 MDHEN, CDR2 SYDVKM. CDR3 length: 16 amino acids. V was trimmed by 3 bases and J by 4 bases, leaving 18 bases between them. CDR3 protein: CASSLTGGGTVYGYTF. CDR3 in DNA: TGTGCCAGCAGTTTGACCGGGGGGGGGACCGTCTATGGCTACACCTTC.

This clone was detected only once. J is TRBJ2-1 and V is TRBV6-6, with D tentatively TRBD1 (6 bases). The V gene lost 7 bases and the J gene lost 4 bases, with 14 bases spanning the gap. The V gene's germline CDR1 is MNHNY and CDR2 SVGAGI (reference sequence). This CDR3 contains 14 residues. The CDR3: CASTIQGIYNEQFF. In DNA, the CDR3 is TGTGCCAGCACCATACAGGGAATTTACAATGAGCAGTTCTTC.

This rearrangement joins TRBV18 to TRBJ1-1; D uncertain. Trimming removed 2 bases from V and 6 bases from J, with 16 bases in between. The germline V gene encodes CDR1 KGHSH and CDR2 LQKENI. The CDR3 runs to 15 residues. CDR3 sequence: CASSPGRARGPEAFF. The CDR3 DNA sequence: TGTGCCAGCTCACCAGGGAGGGCCCGGGGTCCTGAAGCTTTCTTT.

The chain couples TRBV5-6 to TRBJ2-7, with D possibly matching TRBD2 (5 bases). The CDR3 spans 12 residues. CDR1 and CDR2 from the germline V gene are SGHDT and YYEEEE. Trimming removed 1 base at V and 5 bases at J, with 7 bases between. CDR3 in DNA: TGTGCCAGCAGCTTGTACGGGAACGAGCAGTACTTC. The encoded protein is CASSLYGNEQYF. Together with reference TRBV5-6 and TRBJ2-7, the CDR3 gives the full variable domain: DAGVTQSPTHLIKTRGQQVTLRCSPKSGHDTVSWYQQALGQGPQFIFQYYEEEERQRGNFPDRFSGHQFPNYSSELNVNALLLGDSALYLCASSLYGNEQYFGPGTRLTVT.

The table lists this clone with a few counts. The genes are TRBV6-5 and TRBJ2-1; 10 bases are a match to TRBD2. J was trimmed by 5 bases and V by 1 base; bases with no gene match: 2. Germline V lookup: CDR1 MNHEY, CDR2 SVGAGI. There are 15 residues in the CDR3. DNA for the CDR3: TGTGCCAGCAGTTACTTAGCGGGAGGCGACAATGAGCAGTTCTTC. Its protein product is CASSYLAGGDNEQFF.

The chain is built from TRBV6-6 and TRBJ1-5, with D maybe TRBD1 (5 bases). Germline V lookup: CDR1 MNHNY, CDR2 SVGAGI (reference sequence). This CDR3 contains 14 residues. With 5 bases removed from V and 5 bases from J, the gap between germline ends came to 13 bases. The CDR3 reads CASSGGTLDQPQHF. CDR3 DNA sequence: TGTGCCAGCAGTGGAGGGACCCTCGATCAGCCCCAGCATTTT.

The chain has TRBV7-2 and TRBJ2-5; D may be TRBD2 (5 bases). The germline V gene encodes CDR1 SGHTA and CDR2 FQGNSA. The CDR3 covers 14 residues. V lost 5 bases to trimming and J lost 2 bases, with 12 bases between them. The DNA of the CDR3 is TGTGCCAGCAGCAAAGGACTCCAACAAGAGACCCAGTACTTC. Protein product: CASSKGLQQETQYF.

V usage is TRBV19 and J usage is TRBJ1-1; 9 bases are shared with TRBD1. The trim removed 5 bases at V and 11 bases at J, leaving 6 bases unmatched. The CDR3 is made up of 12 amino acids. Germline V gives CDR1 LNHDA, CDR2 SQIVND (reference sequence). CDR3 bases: TGTGCCAGTAGTCCAAGGGACAGGGTTGCTTTCTTT. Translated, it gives CASSPRDRVAFF.

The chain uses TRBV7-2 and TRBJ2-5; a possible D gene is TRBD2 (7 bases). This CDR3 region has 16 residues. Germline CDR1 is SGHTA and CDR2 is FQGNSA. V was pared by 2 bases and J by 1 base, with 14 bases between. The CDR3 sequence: CASSLWAGGLQETQYF. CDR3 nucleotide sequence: TGTGCCAGCAGCTTATGGGCCGGGGGGCTCCAAGAGACCCAGTACTTC.

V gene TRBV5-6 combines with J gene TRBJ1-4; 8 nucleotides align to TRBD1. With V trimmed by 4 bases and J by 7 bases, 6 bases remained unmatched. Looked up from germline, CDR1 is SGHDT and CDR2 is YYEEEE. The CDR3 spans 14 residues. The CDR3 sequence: CASSRTGNFEKLFF. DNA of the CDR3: TGTGCCAGCAGCCGGACAGGGAACTTTGAAAAACTGTTTTTT.

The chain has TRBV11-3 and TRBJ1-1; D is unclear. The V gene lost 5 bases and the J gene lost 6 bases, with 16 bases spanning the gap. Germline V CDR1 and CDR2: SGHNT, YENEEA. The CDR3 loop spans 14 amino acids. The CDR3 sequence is CASSDILAGSEAFF. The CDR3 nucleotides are TGTGCCAGCAGCGATATTTTAGCCGGGTCTGAAGCTTTCTTT.

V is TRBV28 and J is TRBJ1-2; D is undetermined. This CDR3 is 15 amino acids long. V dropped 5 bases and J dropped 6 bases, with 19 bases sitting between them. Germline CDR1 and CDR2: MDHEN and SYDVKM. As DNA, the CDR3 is TGTGCCAGCAGTCCCTCTTTGAGGGTAATTGATGGCTACACCTTC. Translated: CASSPSLRVIDGYTF.

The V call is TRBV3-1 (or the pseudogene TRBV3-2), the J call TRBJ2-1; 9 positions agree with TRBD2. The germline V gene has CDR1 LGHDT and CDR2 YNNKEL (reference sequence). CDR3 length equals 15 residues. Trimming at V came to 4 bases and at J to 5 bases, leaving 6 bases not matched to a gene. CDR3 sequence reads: CASSPDSSGNNEQFF. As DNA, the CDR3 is TGTGCCAGCAGCCCTGACTCTAGCGGGAACAATGAGCAGTTCTTC.

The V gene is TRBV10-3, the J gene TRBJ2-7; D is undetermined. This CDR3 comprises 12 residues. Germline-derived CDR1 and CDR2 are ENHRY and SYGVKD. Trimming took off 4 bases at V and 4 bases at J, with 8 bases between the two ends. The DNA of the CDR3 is TGTGCCATCAGTGGTAGCCGTTACGAGCAGTACTTC. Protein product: CAISGSRYEQYF.

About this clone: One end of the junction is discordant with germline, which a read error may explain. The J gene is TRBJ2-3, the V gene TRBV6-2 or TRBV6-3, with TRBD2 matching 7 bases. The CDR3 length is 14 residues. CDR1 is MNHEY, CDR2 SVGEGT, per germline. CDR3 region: CASSYSTREGPPFW. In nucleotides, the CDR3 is TGTGCCAGCAGTTATTCGACGAGGGAGGGCCCCCCTTTTTGG.

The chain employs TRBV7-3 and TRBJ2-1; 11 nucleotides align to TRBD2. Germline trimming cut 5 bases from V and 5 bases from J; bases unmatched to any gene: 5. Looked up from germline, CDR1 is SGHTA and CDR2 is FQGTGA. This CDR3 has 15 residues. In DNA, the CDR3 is TGTGCCAGCAGCCCGGGACTAGCGGCAAACAATGAGCAGTTCTTC. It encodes CASSPGLAANNEQFF.

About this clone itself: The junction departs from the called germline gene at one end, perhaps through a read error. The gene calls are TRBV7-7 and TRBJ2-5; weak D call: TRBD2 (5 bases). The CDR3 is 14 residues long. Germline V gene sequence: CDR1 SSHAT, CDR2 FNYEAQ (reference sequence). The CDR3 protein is CASSPTRNGETQYF. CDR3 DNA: TGTGCTAGCAGCCCCACTAGGAACGGGGAGACCCAGTACTTC.

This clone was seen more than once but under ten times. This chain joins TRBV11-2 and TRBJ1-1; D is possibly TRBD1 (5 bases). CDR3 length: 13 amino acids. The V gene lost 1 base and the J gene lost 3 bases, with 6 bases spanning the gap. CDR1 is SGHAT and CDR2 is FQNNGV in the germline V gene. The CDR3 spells CASSLVQDTEAFF. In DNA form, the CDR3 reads TGTGCCAGCAGCTTAGTACAGGACACTGAAGCTTTCTTT.

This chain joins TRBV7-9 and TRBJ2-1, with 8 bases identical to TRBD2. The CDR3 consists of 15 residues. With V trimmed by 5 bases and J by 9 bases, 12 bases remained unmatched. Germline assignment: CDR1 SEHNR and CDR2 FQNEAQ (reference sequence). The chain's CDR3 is CASSPGWREASEQFF. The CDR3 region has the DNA TGTGCCAGCAGCCCCGGGTGGCGGGAGGCCAGTGAGCAGTTCTTC. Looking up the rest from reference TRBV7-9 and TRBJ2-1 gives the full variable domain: DTGVSQNPRHKITKRGQNVTFRCDPISEHNRLYWYRQTLGQGPEFLTYFQNEAQLEKSRLLSDRFSAERPKGSFSTLEIQRTEQGDSAMYLCASSPGWREASEQFFGPGTRLTVL.

CDR3 amino acids: CASSRPGGAEGTGELFF. In DNA form, the CDR3 reads TGTGCCAGCAGTCGGCCAGGGGGCGCGGAGGGCACCGGGGAGCTGTTTTTT. The chain is built from TRBV6-2 or TRBV6-3 and TRBJ2-2; 8 bases match TRBD1. This CDR3 is built from 17 residues. The germline gives CDR1 MNHEY, CDR2 SVGEGT. V shed 5 bases and J 4 bases; nucleotides not matched to a gene: 12.

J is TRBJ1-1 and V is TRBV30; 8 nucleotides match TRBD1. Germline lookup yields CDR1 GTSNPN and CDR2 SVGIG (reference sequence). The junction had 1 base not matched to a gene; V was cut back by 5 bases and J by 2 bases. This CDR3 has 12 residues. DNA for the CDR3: TGTGCCTGGGACAGGGGTAACACTGAAGCTTTCTTT. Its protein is CAWDRGNTEAFF.

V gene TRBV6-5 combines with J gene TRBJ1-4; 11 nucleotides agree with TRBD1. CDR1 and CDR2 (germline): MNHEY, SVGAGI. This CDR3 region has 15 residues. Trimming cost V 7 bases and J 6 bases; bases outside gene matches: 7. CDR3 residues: CASTTWGQGDEKLFF. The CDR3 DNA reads TGTGCCAGCACTACCTGGGGACAGGGGGATGAAAAACTGTTTTTT.

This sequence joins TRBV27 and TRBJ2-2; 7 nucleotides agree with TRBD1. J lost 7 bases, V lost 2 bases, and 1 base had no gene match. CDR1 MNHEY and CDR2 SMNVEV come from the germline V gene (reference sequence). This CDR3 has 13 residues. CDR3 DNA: TGTGCCAGCAGTTTAAGGGGGCTCGGGGAGCTGTTTTTT. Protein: CASSLRGLGELFF.

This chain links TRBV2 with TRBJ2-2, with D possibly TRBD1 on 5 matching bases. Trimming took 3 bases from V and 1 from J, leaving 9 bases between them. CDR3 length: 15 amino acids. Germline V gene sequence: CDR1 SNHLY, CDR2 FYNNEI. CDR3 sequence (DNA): TGTGCCAGCAGTGAGTTTCAGGGGAACACCGGGGAGCTGTTTTTT. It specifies CASSEFQGNTGELFF.

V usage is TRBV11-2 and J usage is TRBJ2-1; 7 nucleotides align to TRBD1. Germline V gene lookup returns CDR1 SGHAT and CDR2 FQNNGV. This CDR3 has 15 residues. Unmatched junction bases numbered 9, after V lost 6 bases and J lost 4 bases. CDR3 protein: CASRETGVRYNEQFF. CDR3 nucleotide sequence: TGTGCCAGCAGGGAAACAGGGGTTCGGTACAATGAGCAGTTCTTC.